This T cell receptor (beta chain) was sequenced for a study of shared clonotypes between healthy human individuals. Study-wide results and caveats: Naive subsets typically showed greater estimated richness than memory subsets. Of the naive CD4 clonotypes, roughly 5.5% were shared across several donors.

CDR1 is SNHLY and CDR2 is FYNNEI in the germline V gene. The CDR3 sequence runs 17 residues, both termini included. In regard to this clone: The antigen remains undetermined. Because the CDR3's place on the DNA is in doubt, the DNA is left out and the CDR3 is given as listed by TCRdb.

The table came from immunoSEQ multiplex PCR; TCRdb's copy has only in-frame clones and leaves some out. The repertoire has about 600,000 clones, around 97% of them found once; the top ten carry approximately 0.057%. Input material: naive CD4+ T cells sorted from blood. The sample's subset: CD45RA+ positively selected. The source of this sequence is a woman aged 25 to 39 in good health. The rearrangement links TRBV2 to TRBJ2-7. The CDR3 here is CASSEALSGPGTYEQYF.